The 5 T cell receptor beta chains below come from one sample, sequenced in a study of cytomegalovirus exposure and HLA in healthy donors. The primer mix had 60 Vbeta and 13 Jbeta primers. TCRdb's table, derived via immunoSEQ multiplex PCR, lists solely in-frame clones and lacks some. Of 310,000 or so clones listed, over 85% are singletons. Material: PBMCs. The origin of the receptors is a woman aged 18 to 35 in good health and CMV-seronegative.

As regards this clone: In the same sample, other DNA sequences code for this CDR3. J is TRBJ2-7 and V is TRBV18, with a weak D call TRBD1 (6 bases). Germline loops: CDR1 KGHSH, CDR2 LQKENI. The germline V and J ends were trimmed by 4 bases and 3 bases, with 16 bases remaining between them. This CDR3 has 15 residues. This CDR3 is CASSLQGQVVYEQYF. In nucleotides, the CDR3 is TGTGCCAGCTCACTTCAGGGGCAGGTTGTCTACGAGCAGTACTTC.

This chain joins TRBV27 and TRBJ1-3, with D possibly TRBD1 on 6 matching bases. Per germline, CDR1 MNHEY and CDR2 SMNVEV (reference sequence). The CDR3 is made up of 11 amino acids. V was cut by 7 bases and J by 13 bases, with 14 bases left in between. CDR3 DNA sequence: TGTGCCAGCACGTCCGGGGGGCAAATATATTTT. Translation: CASTSGGQIYF.

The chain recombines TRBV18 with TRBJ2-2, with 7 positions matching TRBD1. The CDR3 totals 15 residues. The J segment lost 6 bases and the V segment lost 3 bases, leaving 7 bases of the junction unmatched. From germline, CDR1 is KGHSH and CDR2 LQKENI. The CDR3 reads CASSPMTGISGELFF. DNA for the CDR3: TGTGCCAGCTCACCTATGACAGGGATCTCCGGGGAGCTGTTTTTT.

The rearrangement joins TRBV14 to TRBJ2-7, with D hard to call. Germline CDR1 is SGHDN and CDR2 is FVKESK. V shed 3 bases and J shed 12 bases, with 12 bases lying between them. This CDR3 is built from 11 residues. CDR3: CASSHTGRPYF. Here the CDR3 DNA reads TGTGCCAGCAGCCATACGGGTCGTCCGTACTTC.

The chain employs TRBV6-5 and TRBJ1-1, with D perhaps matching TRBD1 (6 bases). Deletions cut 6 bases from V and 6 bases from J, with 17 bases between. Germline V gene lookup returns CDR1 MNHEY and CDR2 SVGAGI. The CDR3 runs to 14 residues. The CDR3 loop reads CASRGGEGFAEAFF. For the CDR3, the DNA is TGTGCCAGCAGAGGGGGAGAGGGTTTCGCTGAAGCTTTCTTT.